This T cell receptor (beta chain) was sequenced in a study of OX40 agonist ivuxolimab in advanced cancers. Libraries were prepared by immunoSEQ multiplex PCR; TCRdb keeps only in-frame clonotypes and omits some of them. The table has some 17,000 clones, roughly 92% seen once. This CDR3 has 14 residues. Per germline, CDR1 SEHNR and CDR2 FQNEAQ (reference sequence). The germline V and J ends were trimmed by 2 bases and 6 bases, with 13 bases remaining between them. This clonotype was obtained from an adult with an advanced solid tumor such as melanoma, head and neck, liver or kidney cancer. The gene calls are TRBV7-9 and TRBJ1-2; TRBD1 is a possible D gene (6 bases). The starting material was CD4+ or CD8+ T cells sorted from blood, obtained in a trial of the OX40 agonist ivuxolimab. CDR3 sequence reads: CASSLNWGPDGYTF. CDR3 nucleotides: TGTGCCAGCAGCTTAAACTGGGGGCCAGATGGCTACACCTTC.